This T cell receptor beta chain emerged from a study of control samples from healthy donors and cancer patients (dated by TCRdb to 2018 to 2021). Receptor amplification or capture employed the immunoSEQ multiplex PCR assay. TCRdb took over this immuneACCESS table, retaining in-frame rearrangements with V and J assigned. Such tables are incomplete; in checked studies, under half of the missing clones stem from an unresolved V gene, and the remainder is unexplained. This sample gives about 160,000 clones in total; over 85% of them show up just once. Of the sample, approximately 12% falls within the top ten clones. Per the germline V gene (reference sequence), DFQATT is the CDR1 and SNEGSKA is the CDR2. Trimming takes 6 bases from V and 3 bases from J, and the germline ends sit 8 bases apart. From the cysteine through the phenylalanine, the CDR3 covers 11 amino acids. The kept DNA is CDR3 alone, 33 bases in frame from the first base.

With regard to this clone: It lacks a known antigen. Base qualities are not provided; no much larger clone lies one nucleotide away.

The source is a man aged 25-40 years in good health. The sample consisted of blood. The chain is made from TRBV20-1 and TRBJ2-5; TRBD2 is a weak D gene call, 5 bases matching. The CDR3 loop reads CSARTEETQYF. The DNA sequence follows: TGCAGTGCCAGGACTGAAGAGACCCAGTACTTC.